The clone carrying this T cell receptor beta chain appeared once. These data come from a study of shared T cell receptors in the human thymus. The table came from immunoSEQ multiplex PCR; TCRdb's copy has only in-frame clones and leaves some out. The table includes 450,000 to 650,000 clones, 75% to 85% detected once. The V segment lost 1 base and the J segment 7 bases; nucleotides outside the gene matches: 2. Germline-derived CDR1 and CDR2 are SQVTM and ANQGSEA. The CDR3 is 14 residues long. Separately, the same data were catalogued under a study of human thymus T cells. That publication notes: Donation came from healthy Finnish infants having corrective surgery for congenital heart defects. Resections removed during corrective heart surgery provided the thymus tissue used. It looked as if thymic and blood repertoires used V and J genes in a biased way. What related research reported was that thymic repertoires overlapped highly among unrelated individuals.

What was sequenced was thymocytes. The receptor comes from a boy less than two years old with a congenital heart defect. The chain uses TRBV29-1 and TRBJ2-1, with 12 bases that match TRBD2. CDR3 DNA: TGCAGCGTTGAAGCTAGCGGGAGGGGGAATGAGCAGTTCTTC. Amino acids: CSVEASGRGNEQFF.